Sequencing of this T cell receptor (beta chain) was carried out in a study of OX40 agonist ivuxolimab in advanced cancers. Regarding the complete study: The costimulatory receptor OX40 (CD134) was targeted by ivuxolimab, a fully human IgG2 agonistic monoclonal antibody. Intravenous ivuxolimab was administered to patients every 2 weeks at six dose levels: 0.01, 0.1, 0.3, 1.5, 3 and 10 mg/kg. Of the approximately 50 patients in dose escalation, about 20 had hepatocellular carcinoma, approximately 15 had melanoma, 9 had renal cell carcinoma and 9 had head and neck cancer. In the dose-escalation cohort, 65% to 85% of patients were male, and the mean age was around 65 years with a range of about 20 to 80. Patients were allowed to have had prior anti-PD-1, anti-PD-L1 or anti-CTLA-4 therapy, and around 37% of the dose-escalation patients had previously received checkpoint inhibitors. Partial responses occurred in three dose-escalation patients: two with cutaneous melanoma and one with hepatocellular carcinoma. Peripheral TCRbeta sequencing aimed to test whether ivuxolimab altered TCR sequence diversity and caused clonal T-cell expansion. The paper reports the monotherapy dose-escalation portion (N of about 50 patients) of the phase I ivuxolimab trial.

Genomic DNA was extracted from sorted cells for sequencing of the TCRbeta CDR3 region. TCRbeta CDR3 regions were sequenced using the immunoSEQ Assay. The clones in this table, taken by TCRdb from immuneACCESS, are in-frame only. Not every clone is retained; where verified, under half of the shortfall comes from an unresolved V gene, and the cause of the rest is unknown. The sample data list approximately 100,000 clones, and approximately 86% of these were observed just once. Together, the top ten hold approximately 4.2% of the sample. General conclusions and limits of the study: In the 0.1-3.0 mg/kg groups, partial responders were among the patients with the lowest normalized peripheral clonal expansion, particularly in CD8+ T cells. After ivuxolimab, more expanded clones were found on average in CD8+ T cells than in CD4+ T cells. At doses of 0.1 to 3.0 mg/kg, clonal expansion of both CD4+ and CD8+ blood T cells was observed from baseline to week 6. The antigen specificity of the peripheral T cells that underwent clonal expansion was not determined. Low levels of normalized T-cell clonal expansion were also seen in some nonresponding patients.

The CDR3 measures 15 amino acids from cysteine to phenylalanine. Left in the record is the CDR3 DNA by itself, 45 bases read in frame from the first base. CDR1 and CDR2 were assigned from the germline V gene as MDHEN and SYDVKM. V is shortened by 4 bases, J by 2 bases, and the region joining them spans 15 bases. Patients with autoimmune disease history or receiving systemic immunosuppression were excluded from the trial. Peripheral blood for TCR sequencing was collected from all dose cohorts at baseline, on cycle 4 day 1, and on cycle 7 day 1. Samples were obtained from an open-label, multicenter, first-in-human phase I dose-escalation trial of ivuxolimab. Adults with locally advanced or metastatic head and neck squamous cell, hepatocellular, melanoma or renal cell carcinoma were enrolled in the trial. Before TCR sequencing, CD4+ T cells and CD8+ T cells from peripheral blood were sorted into separate populations.

This clone appeared once. What antigen it recognizes has not been identified. The record has no base qualities; no much larger clone is one base away. Here the chain combines TRBV28 and TRBJ2-7, with a tentative D gene TRBD1 over 7 matching bases. The receptor was isolated from an adult with an advanced solid tumor such as melanoma, head and neck, liver or kidney cancer. The sequences come from CD4+ or CD8+ T cells sorted from blood, collected in a trial of the OX40 agonist ivuxolimab. The DNA is TGTGCCAGCAGTTCGGGGGACAGCTATACCTACGAGCAGTACTTC. This gives the protein CASSSGDSYTYEQYF.